Listed here are 21 T cell receptor beta chains from one sample, sequenced in a study of Ad26.COV2.S vaccination and SARS-CoV-2 variants. Generated by immunoSEQ multiplex PCR, the TCRdb table keeps only in-frame clones and is missing some. The data contain more than 85,000 clones, about three quarters of them singletons. Here the sequenced sample was peripheral blood, taken after recovery from COVID-19. Receptors were obtained from a human donor who had recovered from COVID-19.

V is TRBV11-2 and J is TRBJ2-7; TRBD1 matches at 7 bases. V lost 4 bases and J lost 4; bases outside the gene matches: 1. The CDR3 spans 12 residues. Per germline, CDR1 SGHAT and CDR2 FQNNGV. DNA for the CDR3: TGTGCCAGCAGCTCACAGGGGTACGAGCAGTACTTC. Translation: CASSSQGYEQYF. The full variable domain, in which reference TRBV11-2 and TRBJ2-7 provide the parts outside the CDR3, is EAGVAQSPRYKIIEKRQSVAFWCNPISGHATLYWYQQILGQGPKLLIQFQNNGVVDDSQLPKDRFSAERLKGVDSTLKIQPAKLEDSAVYLCASSSQGYEQYFGPGTRLTVT.

This clone was counted once. This chain connects TRBV6-2 or TRBV6-3 to TRBJ1-2; D not certain. This CDR3 is 14 amino acids long. V was trimmed by 2 bases and J by 5 bases, leaving 12 bases between them. The germline V gene encodes CDR1 MNHEY and CDR2 SVGEGT. CDR3 DNA: TGTGCCAGCAGTTACGGGCCCACTGTATATGGCTACACCTTC. Amino acid sequence: CASSYGPTVYGYTF.

The chain uses TRBV7-9 and TRBJ2-7; perhaps TRBD2 as D (6 bases). The V gene's germline CDR1 is SEHNR and CDR2 FQNEAQ (reference sequence). The length of the CDR3 is 13 residues. V was clipped by 5 bases and J by 4 bases, with 12 bases between them. This CDR3 reads CASSLSGTYEQYF. The CDR3 bases are TGTGCCAGCAGCCTTTCGGGGACTTACGAGCAGTACTTC.

The V call is TRBV7-3, the J call TRBJ2-1; TRBD2 might be the D (5 bases). This CDR3 is built from 15 residues. Trimming took off 1 base at V and 8 bases at J, with 15 bases between the two ends. Germline loops: CDR1 SGHTA, CDR2 FQGTGA. Written as DNA, the CDR3 is TGTGCCAGCAGCTTAAGAGGGCGAACCGAAGATGAGCAGTTCTTC. This codes for CASSLRGRTEDEQFF. The complete variable domain, with remaining parts taken from reference TRBV7-3 and TRBJ2-1, reads GAGVSQTPSNKVTEKGKYVELRCDPISGHTALYWYRQSLGQGPEFLIYFQGTGAADDSGLPNDRFFAVRPEGSVSTLKIQRTERGDSAVYLCASSLRGRTEDEQFFGPGTRLTVL.

The CDR3 protein is CASSLVTGVYEQYF. DNA of the CDR3: TGTGCCAGCAGCTTAGTTACAGGGGTCTACGAGCAGTACTTC. The chain is built from TRBV7-2 and TRBJ2-7; 7 nucleotides line up with TRBD1. Trimming removed 1 base from V and 3 bases from J; junction bases left unmatched: 3. Germline CDR1 is SGHTA and CDR2 is FQGNSA. This CDR3 contains 14 residues.

The rearrangement links TRBV11-1 to TRBJ1-4; 8 positions match TRBD1. V was pared by 4 bases and J by 5 bases, with 9 bases of the junction left unmatched. Looked up from germline, CDR1 is SGHAT and CDR2 is FQDESV (reference sequence). The CDR3 runs to 16 residues. DNA for the CDR3: TGTGCCAGCAGCTCAAACGGACAGGGACTAAATGAAAAACTGTTTTTT. This gives the protein CASSSNGQGLNEKLFF.

Concerning this clone itself: The limits of the CDR3 on the DNA are not certain, so only TCRdb's listed CDR3 is given. This chain uses TRBV5-1 with TRBJ2-1; the D call TRBD1 from the table was never checked on the DNA. The CDR3 contains 15 residues when both ends are counted. Germline CDR1 reads SGHRS; CDR2 reads YFSETQ. The CDR3 sequence: CASSLVGTGSYEQLF.

This rearrangement joins TRBV4-1 to TRBJ2-5, with a tentative D call TRBD2 (6 bases). V was trimmed by 0 bases and J by 8 bases, leaving 16 bases between them. Germline assignment: CDR1 MGHRA and CDR2 YSYEKL. This CDR3 contains 15 residues. CDR3 residues: CASSQDSGGVETQYF. CDR3 sequence (DNA): TGCGCCAGCAGCCAAGATTCCGGCGGGGTGGAAACCCAGTACTTC.

The chain employs TRBV7-9 and TRBJ2-1, with D perhaps being TRBD1 or TRBD2 (5 bases each). The CDR3 runs to 15 residues. Germline V lookup: CDR1 SEHNR, CDR2 FQNEAQ (reference sequence). Trimming took off 1 base at V and 8 bases at J, with 15 bases between the two ends. In DNA form, the CDR3 reads TGTGCCAGCAGCTTAGGGGGACCAAGAGAGCATGAGCAGTTCTTC. This gives the protein CASSLGGPREHEQFF.

This sequence joins TRBV5-4 and TRBJ1-1; D not resolved. V gave up 4 bases and J gave up 1 base, with 5 bases separating them. The CDR3 loop spans 12 amino acids. The germline CDR1 and CDR2 sequences are SGHNT and YYREEE (reference sequence). This CDR3 is CASSNPNTEAFF. CDR3 DNA sequence: TGTGCCAGCAGCAACCCGAACACTGAAGCTTTCTTT.

In DNA form, the CDR3 reads TGTGCCAGCAGCCCCTTTATGGACCAAGAGACCCAGTACTTC. Translated, it gives CASSPFMDQETQYF. The chain recombines TRBV6-2 or TRBV6-3 with TRBJ2-5; D remains ambiguous. Germline CDR1 reads MNHEY; CDR2 reads SVGEGT. Trimming left V 6 bases short and J 0 bases short, with 11 bases between. The CDR3 contains 14 residues.

This chain connects TRBV18 to TRBJ2-2; D may be TRBD2 (6 bases). This CDR3 is 16 amino acids long. CDR1 is KGHSH and CDR2 is LQKENI in the germline V gene. V lost 2 bases and J lost 3, with 13 bases in between. The CDR3 DNA reads as TGTGCCAGCTCACCAGGGAGGCCGGCGGACACCGGGGAGCTGTTTTTT. Protein product: CASSPGRPADTGELFF.

The rearrangement uses TRBV5-5 and TRBJ1-1; D remains ambiguous. Germline assignment: CDR1 SGHKS and CDR2 YYEKEE (reference sequence). V was pared by 0 bases and J by 2 bases, with 14 bases between. The CDR3 is made up of 16 amino acids. CDR3 amino acids: CASSLDGIGLNTEAFF. The CDR3 DNA sequence: TGTGCCAGCAGCTTGGACGGAATAGGGTTAAACACTGAAGCTTTCTTT.

The chain has TRBV10-3 and TRBJ1-6, with D possibly TRBD1 on 6 matching bases. The CDR3 runs 16 residues. V was trimmed by 5 bases and J by 7 bases, leaving 18 bases between them. Germline V gene lookup returns CDR1 ENHRY and CDR2 SYGVKD. The chain's CDR3 is CAISNRPGTHNSPLHF. Here the CDR3 DNA reads TGTGCCATCAGTAACCGCCCCGGGACACACAATTCACCCCTCCACTTT.

This chain links TRBV10-3 with TRBJ2-7; TRBD1 matches at 9 bases. CDR3 length: 15 amino acids. J lost 5 bases, V lost 6 bases, and 11 bases had no gene match. Germline CDR1 and CDR2: ENHRY and SYGVKD. The CDR3 nucleotides read TGTGCCATCAGCCCATTCGGACAGGGGACCCACGAGCAGTACTTC. Its protein is CAISPFGQGTHEQYF.

The CDR3 protein is CASSQGRRFEKLFF. In nucleotides, the CDR3 is TGTGCCAGTAGTCAGGGACGCCGTTTTGAAAAACTGTTTTTT. The chain links TRBV19 to TRBJ1-4; perhaps TRBD1 as D (5 bases). The CDR3 is made up of 14 amino acids. V lost 5 bases and J 7 bases, leaving 14 bases between the germline ends. Germline loops: CDR1 LNHDA, CDR2 SQIVND (reference sequence).

This clone was recorded once. J is TRBJ2-3 and V is TRBV2, with unresolved D. Germline CDR1 is SNHLY and CDR2 is FYNNEI. Trimming left V 1 base short and J 1 base short, with 6 bases between. The CDR3 extends over 14 amino acids. The CDR3 region is CASSEGAGTDTQYF. CDR3 DNA: TGTGCCAGCAGTGAAGGGGCGGGCACAGATACGCAGTATTTT.

V is TRBV10-3 and J is TRBJ1-6; perhaps TRBD1 as D (5 bases). Germline V CDR1 and CDR2: ENHRY, SYGVKD. This CDR3 comprises 17 residues. Trimming left V 2 bases short and J 7 bases short, with 18 bases between. The CDR3 bases are TGTGCCATCAGTGAGCCCTCAACTCAGGGAGGCAATTCACCCCTCCACTTT. It specifies CAISEPSTQGGNSPLHF.

The chain uses TRBV5-1 and TRBJ2-5; perhaps D is TRBD1 or TRBD2 (6 bases each). This CDR3 spans 16 amino acids. The germline V and J ends were trimmed by 0 bases and 1 base, with 13 bases remaining between them. The germline V gene has CDR1 SGHRS and CDR2 YFSETQ. CDR3 sequence reads: CASSLEFRGLQETQYF. The CDR3 region has the DNA TGCGCCAGCAGCTTGGAGTTCCGGGGGCTCCAAGAGACCCAGTACTTC. Complete variable domain (other parts from reference TRBV5-1 and TRBJ2-5): KAGVTQTPRYLIKTRGQQVTLSCSPISGHRSVSWYQQTPGQGLQFLFEYFSETQRNKGNFPGRFSGRQFSNSRSEMNVSTLELGDSALYLCASSLEFRGLQETQYFGPGTRLLVL.

This clone was seen once. The chain has TRBV5-4 and TRBJ1-4, with 9 bases fitting TRBD1. V lost 3 bases to trimming and J lost 0 bases; unmatched junction nucleotides: 9. The length of the CDR3 is 18 residues. CDR1 is SGHNT and CDR2 is YYREEE in the germline V gene (reference sequence). CDR3 nucleotides: TGTGCCAGCAGCTCCGGGGACAGGGAGGTAGCAACTAATGAAAAACTGTTTTTT. Amino acid sequence: CASSSGDREVATNEKLFF.

V and J are TRBV10-1 and TRBJ2-5; D may be TRBD2 (5 bases). This CDR3 region has 15 residues. The V and J ends lost 6 bases and 4 bases respectively, with 18 bases between them. Germline V gives CDR1 WNHNN, CDR2 SYGVQD (reference sequence). The CDR3: CASSDRTGTGETQYF. The CDR3 DNA is TGCGCCAGCAGCGATAGGACGGGAACGGGAGAGACCCAGTACTTC.